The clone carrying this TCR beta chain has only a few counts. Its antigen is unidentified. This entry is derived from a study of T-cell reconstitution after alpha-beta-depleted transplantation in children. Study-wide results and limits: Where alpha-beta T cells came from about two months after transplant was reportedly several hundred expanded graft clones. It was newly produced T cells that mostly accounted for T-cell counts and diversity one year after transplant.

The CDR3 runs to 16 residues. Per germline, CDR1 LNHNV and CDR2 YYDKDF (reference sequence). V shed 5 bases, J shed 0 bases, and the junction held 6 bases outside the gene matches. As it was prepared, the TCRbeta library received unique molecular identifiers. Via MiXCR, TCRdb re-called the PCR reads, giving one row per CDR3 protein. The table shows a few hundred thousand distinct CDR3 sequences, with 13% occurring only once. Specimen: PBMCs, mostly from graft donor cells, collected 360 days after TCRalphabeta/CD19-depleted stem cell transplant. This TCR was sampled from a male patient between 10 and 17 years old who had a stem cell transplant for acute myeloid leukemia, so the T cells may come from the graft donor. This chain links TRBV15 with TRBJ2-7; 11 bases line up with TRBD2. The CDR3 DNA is TGTGCCACCAGCGACAGACTAGCGGGGAACTCCTACGAGCAGTACTTC. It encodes CATSDRLAGNSYEQYF.